Presented here are 5 T cell receptor beta chains from one specimen sequenced in a study of technical replicates of blood from several donors. The method was immunoSEQ multiplex PCR; TCRdb's version includes in-frame clones alone and lacks a portion of them. The profile shows under 90,000 clones, over 90% of them singletons. The sample taken for sequencing was T cells isolated from PBMCs. These receptor sequences come from a human donor in good health.

The chain employs TRBV7-6 and TRBJ2-7; D might be TRBD2 (7 bases). Deletions cut 7 bases from V and 4 bases from J, with 17 bases between. The CDR3 totals 14 residues. CDR1 and CDR2 (germline): SGHVS, FNYEAQ. DNA for the CDR3: TGTGCCAGCACGAGGGGGGGGTCGGGGTACGAGCAGTACTTC. Amino acid sequence: CASTRGGSGYEQYF. The variable domain in full, completed from reference TRBV7-6 and TRBJ2-7, reads GAGVSQSPRYKVTKRGQDVALRCDPISGHVSLYWYRQALGQGPEFLTYFNYEAQQDKSGLPNDRFSAERPEGSISTLTIQRTEQRDSAMYRCASTRGGSGYEQYFGPGTRLTVT.

The chain employs TRBV27 and TRBJ2-3; TRBD2 agrees at 10 bases. With V trimmed by 7 bases and J by 5 bases, 9 bases remained unmatched. This CDR3 contains 15 residues. Germline V lookup: CDR1 MNHEY, CDR2 SMNVEV (reference sequence). The CDR3 is CASTEAGGLVDTQYF. The CDR3 nucleotides read TGTGCCAGCACCGAAGCGGGGGGGCTGGTAGATACGCAGTATTTT.

This chain joins TRBV30 and TRBJ1-1; the D is unclear. Trimming removed 5 bases at V and 1 base at J, with 14 bases between. This CDR3 spans 14 amino acids. Germline V CDR1 and CDR2: GTSNPN, SVGIG (reference sequence). In DNA form, the CDR3 reads TGTGCCTGGTCTCACAAGGCGGGGAACACTGAAGCTTTCTTT. Translation gives CAWSHKAGNTEAFF.

This chain joins TRBV5-1 and TRBJ2-7; possibly TRBD2 for D (6 bases). V was cut by 3 bases and J by 5 bases, with 18 bases left in between. In germline, CDR1 is SGHRS, CDR2 YFSETQ. This CDR3 region has 15 residues. The CDR3 spells CASSWGGGTGDEQYF. CDR3 DNA: TGCGCCAGCAGCTGGGGCGGCGGGACCGGAGACGAGCAGTACTTC.

The V call is TRBV4-2, the J call TRBJ2-2, with 10 bases that match TRBD2. The CDR3 length is 17 residues. The germline V gene encodes CDR1 LGHNA and CDR2 YNFKEQ. The ends lost 0 bases at V and 7 bases at J; junction bases unmatched: 8. Written as DNA, the CDR3 is TGTGCCAGCAGCCAAGATCTCAGCGGGGGGGCCCACGGGGAGCTGTTTTTT. Protein: CASSQDLSGGAHGELFF.